This T cell receptor (beta chain) was observed in a study of OX40 agonist ivuxolimab in advanced cancers. TCRdb's copy holds only in-frame clones and misses some; the assay was immunoSEQ multiplex PCR. The sample holds around 100,000 clones, more than 85% seen once. Trimming took off 7 bases at V and 5 bases at J, with 5 bases between the two ends. Germline CDR1 and CDR2: SEHNR and FQNEAQ (reference sequence). CDR3 size: 11 residues. The TCR comes from an adult with an advanced solid tumor such as melanoma, head and neck, liver or kidney cancer. The material was CD4+ or CD8+ T cells sorted from blood, obtained in a trial of the OX40 agonist ivuxolimab. The gene calls are TRBV7-9 and TRBJ2-2; D is undetermined. CDR3 residues: CASTFTGELFF. In nucleotides, the CDR3 is TGTGCCAGCACCTTTACCGGGGAGCTGTTTTTT.